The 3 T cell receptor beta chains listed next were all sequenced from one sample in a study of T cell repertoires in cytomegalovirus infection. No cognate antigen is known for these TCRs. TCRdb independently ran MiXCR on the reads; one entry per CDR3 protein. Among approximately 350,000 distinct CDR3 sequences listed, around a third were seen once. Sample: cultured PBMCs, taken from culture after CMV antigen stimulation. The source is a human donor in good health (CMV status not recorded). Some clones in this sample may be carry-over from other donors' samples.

Written as DNA, the CDR3 is TGTGCCAGCAGCCTACGGGACCTCACAGATACGCAGTATTTT. Translated: CASSLRDLTDTQYF. The chain uses TRBV7-2 and TRBJ2-3; D may correspond to TRBD1 or TRBD2 (5 bases each). Germline V gene data show CDR1 as SGHTA and CDR2 as FQGNSA. CDR3 size: 14 residues. V was trimmed by 5 bases and J by 2 bases, leaving 11 bases between them.

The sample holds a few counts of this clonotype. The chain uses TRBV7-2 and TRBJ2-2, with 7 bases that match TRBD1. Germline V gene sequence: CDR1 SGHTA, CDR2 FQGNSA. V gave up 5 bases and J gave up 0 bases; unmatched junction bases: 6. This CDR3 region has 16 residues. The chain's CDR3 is CASSGRGQTNTGELFF. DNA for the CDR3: TGTGCCAGCAGCGGAAGGGGACAGACGAACACCGGGGAGCTGTTTTTT.

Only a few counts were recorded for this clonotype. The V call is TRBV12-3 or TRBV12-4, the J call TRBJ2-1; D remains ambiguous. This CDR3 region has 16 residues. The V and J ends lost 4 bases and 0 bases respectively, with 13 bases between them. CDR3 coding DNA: TGTGCCAGCAGTTCCGGTGACGCGAGCTCCTACAATGAGCAGTTCTTC. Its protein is CASSSGDASSYNEQFF.